This T cell receptor (beta chain) was sequenced for a study of graft-versus-host responses after intestinal transplantation. Study-level background: Once they had received anti-thymocyte globulin induction, all recipients took tacrolimus and steroids for about three years. Whole-study findings and limits: Detected in recipient marrow were GvH clones, some of which were first observed in ileum or blood.

As for this clone: Its antigen is not known.

Sequenced by immunoSEQ multiplex PCR; TCRdb stores in-frame clones only, minus some. The sample lists over 90,000 clones; 91% were seen once. Here the sequenced sample was unstimulated CD8+ T cells sorted from spleen or lymph node cells, taken before intestinal transplant. This receptor was taken from a human donor who received an intestinal transplant.

The CDR3 region is CASSLQFRETDTQYF. The CDR3 coding sequence is TGTGCCAGCAGTTTACAATTCAGGGAAACAGATACGCAGTATTTT. This rearrangement joins TRBV7-8 to TRBJ2-3; perhaps TRBD1 as D (5 bases). CDR1 and CDR2 from the germline V gene are SGHVS and FQNEAQ. There are 15 residues in the CDR3. The V and J ends lost 6 bases and 3 bases respectively, with 16 bases between them.